This TCR beta chain was profiled in a study of cytomegalovirus exposure and HLA in healthy donors. Study details: In a later analysis, the 90 to 150 validation repertoires were reported to have used the same platform as the 600 to 700 first-cohort repertoires.

The CDR3 consists of 14 residues. The J segment lost 7 bases and the V segment lost 3 bases, leaving 8 bases of the junction unmatched. The germline gives CDR1 SGHDT, CDR2 YYEEEE. Points from the study as a whole: Some public TCRs appeared in many individuals, while most sequences were rare. In vitro checks showed that three CMV-associated chains really do target CMV antigens. The study designated 164 TCR beta chains cytomegalovirus-associated.

A note on this clone: Its antigen is not identified.

Data came from immunoSEQ multiplex PCR; TCRdb stores just in-frame clones and leaves some out. The repertoire holds 130,000 or so clones, with about 87% as singletons. The chain uses TRBV5-6 and TRBJ1-2, with 8 bases fitting TRBD1. The sequenced material came from PBMCs. The TCR was taken from a woman in her thirties in good health and CMV-seropositive. The CDR3 loop is CASSYGQGGGGYTF. DNA of the CDR3: TGTGCCAGCAGCTACGGACAGGGCGGGGGTGGCTACACCTTC. Filled out from reference TRBV5-6 and TRBJ1-2, the complete variable domain reads DAGVTQSPTHLIKTRGQQVTLRCSPKSGHDTVSWYQQALGQGPQFIFQYYEEEERQRGNFPDRFSGHQFPNYSSELNVNALLLGDSALYLCASSYGQGGGGYTFGSGTRLTVV.